This is a list of T cell receptor beta chains from one sample in a study of shared clonotypes between healthy human individuals. TCRdb's copy holds only in-frame clones and misses some; the assay was immunoSEQ multiplex PCR. The repertoire consists of a few million clones, with about 92% occurring once and the leading ten covering 0.13% to 0.15%. Source material: naive CD4+ T cells sorted from blood. The receptor source for this set is a young man in good health. Each CDR3 is given with its conserved first and last residue. The D gene is left open where the match is weak. Some rows have no size entry. The others give once, few or many, or a class for an expanded clone.

V: TRBV19; D: NA; J: TRBJ1-2; size: NA; DNA: TGTGCCAGTCACCCGGTAGGGCTGGGCTATGGCTACACCTTC; CDR3: CASHPVGLGYGYTF
V: TRBV13; D: TRBD2; J: TRBJ2-1; size: NA; DNA: TGTGCCAGCAGCTTCCGGGAGGGCCAGGGGAATGAGCAGTTCTTC; CDR3: CASSFREGQGNEQFF
V: TRBV5-1; D: TRBD1; J: TRBJ2-3; size: NA; DNA: TGCGCCAGCAGCTGGACAGGGGTCACTAGCACAGATACGCAGTATTTT; CDR3: CASSWTGVTSTDTQYF
V: TRBV6-1; D: NA; J: TRBJ2-1; size: NA; DNA: TGTGCCAGCAGTGATAGGAGGGACAGAACCTACAATGAGCAGTTCTTC; CDR3: CASSDRRDRTYNEQFF
V: TRBV30; D: NA; J: TRBJ1-5; size: NA; DNA: TGTGCCTGGAGTGCCGCTGGGCAGCCCCAGCATTTT; CDR3: CAWSAAGQPQHF
V: TRBV27; D: NA; J: TRBJ2-5; size: NA; DNA: TGTGCCAGCAGTTTGGAGGGGTCCAAGGGAGAGACCCAGTACTTC; CDR3: CASSLEGSKGETQYF
V: TRBV5-1; D: TRBD2; J: TRBJ2-5; size: NA; DNA: TGCGCCAGCAGCTTTTCCCCACTAGCGGGCAGTTATGAGACCCAGTACTTC; CDR3: CASSFSPLAGSYETQYF
V: TRBV10-3; D: TRBD1; J: TRBJ1-2; size: NA; DNA: TGTGCCATCAGTGGAAGGACAGGGGGCGAAGCCGCCTATGGCTACACCTTC; CDR3: CAISGRTGGEAAYGYTF
V: TRBV28; D: TRBD1; J: TRBJ2-2; size: once; DNA: TGTGCCAGCAGTCCCCCCGGGACAGGGAACACCGGGGAGCTGTTTTTT; CDR3: CASSPPGTGNTGELFF
V: TRBV19; D: NA; J: TRBJ2-3; size: NA; DNA: TGTGCCAGTAGTATAGGGGGGTCACAGAGAGGAGATACGCAGTATTTT; CDR3: CASSIGGSQRGDTQYF
V: TRBV10-1; D: NA; J: TRBJ2-1; size: NA; DNA: TGCGCCAGCGGGGACGGGGGCTACAATGAGCAGTTCTTC; CDR3: CASGDGGYNEQFF
V: TRBV4-1; D: TRBD1; J: TRBJ2-7; size: NA; DNA: TGCGCCAGCAGCCTCACCTTAGGGACAGCCTCCTACGAGCAGTACTTC; CDR3: CASSLTLGTASYEQYF
V: TRBV6-5; D: NA; J: TRBJ1-2; size: NA; DNA: TGTGCCAGCAGTTACTCTGAGGTGCGCGAATATGGCTACACCTTC; CDR3: CASSYSEVREYGYTF
V: TRBV4-2; D: NA; J: TRBJ2-3; size: NA; DNA: TGTGCCAGCAGCCAGTCCGGGCCCCACACAGATACGCAGTATTTT; CDR3: CASSQSGPHTDTQYF
V: TRBV29-1; D: NA; J: TRBJ1-5; size: NA; DNA: TGCAGCGTTGTAGAGAGCAATCAGCCCCAGCATTTT; CDR3: CSVVESNQPQHF
V: TRBV2; D: TRBD1; J: TRBJ1-5; size: NA; DNA: TGTGCCAGCCAACCGGACAGGGGGAACAATCAGCCCCAGCATTTT; CDR3: CASQPDRGNNQPQHF
V: TRBV27; D: NA; J: TRBJ1-4; size: NA; DNA: TGTGCCAGCACCGAGATCGGAGGCGGTGATGAAAAACTGTTTTTT; CDR3: CASTEIGGGDEKLFF
V: TRBV5-1; D: NA; J: TRBJ2-5; size: NA; DNA: TGCGCCAGCAGCCCCGGGGCGGGATGGGCTGAAGAGACCCAGTACTTC; CDR3: CASSPGAGWAEETQYF
V: TRBV19; D: TRBD1; J: TRBJ2-3; size: NA; DNA: TGTGCCAGTCGACAGCCGGGGACAGAAGATACGCAGTATTTT; CDR3: CASRQPGTEDTQYF
V: TRBV5-5; D: TRBD1; J: TRBJ2-5; size: NA; DNA: TGTGCCAGCAGCTCCAGGACAGGGTCGGGGGAGACCCAGTACTTC; CDR3: CASSSRTGSGETQYF
V: TRBV6-1; D: TRBD1; J: TRBJ2-5; size: NA; DNA: TGTGCCAGCACCCGTGGGACAGTAGGGGAGACCCAGTACTTC; CDR3: CASTRGTVGETQYF
V: TRBV18; D: TRBD1; J: TRBJ1-1; size: NA; DNA: TGTGCCAGCTCATCACAGGGGTTTAGCACTGAAGCTTTCTTT; CDR3: CASSSQGFSTEAFF
V: TRBV11-2; D: NA; J: TRBJ1-2; size: NA; DNA: TGTGCCAGCAGCCCTCGGGAGGGTCGGTCCGGGGATGGCTACACCTTC; CDR3: CASSPREGRSGDGYTF
V: TRBV7-8; D: NA; J: TRBJ1-1; size: once; DNA: TGTGCCAGCAGCTTCTCTCCGAACACTGAAGCTTTCTTT; CDR3: CASSFSPNTEAFF
V: TRBV11-3; D: TRBD2; J: TRBJ2-5; size: NA; DNA: TGTGCCAGCAGACCACCCCTTGAGGGACTAGCGGAGAGCCAAGAGACCCAGTACTTC; CDR3: CASRPPLEGLAESQETQYF
V: TRBV29-1; D: TRBD1; J: TRBJ2-5; size: NA; DNA: TGCAGCGTTGAAAAGGACAGGGGTAAGGAGCAGTACTTC; CDR3: CSVEKDRGKEQYF
V: TRBV6-5; D: NA; J: TRBJ2-1; size: NA; DNA: TGTGCCAGCCTCGGGGCCTCGTATGAGCAGTTCTTC; CDR3: CASLGASYEQFF
V: TRBV5-4; D: TRBD2; J: TRBJ2-2; size: NA; DNA: TGTGCCAGCAGCCCCCGAGCCACTAGCGGGAGTGCCGGGGAGCTGTTTTTT; CDR3: CASSPRATSGSAGELFF
V: TRBV4-1; D: NA; J: TRBJ2-7; size: NA; DNA: TGCGCCAGCAGCCAAGGGGGGCACCGCCAGTATAGCTACGAGCAGTACTTC; CDR3: CASSQGGHRQYSYEQYF
V: TRBV11-2; D: NA; J: TRBJ1-2; size: NA; DNA: TGTGCCAGCCGACAACTTAGGGGGAATTCCTATGGCTACACCTTC; CDR3: CASRQLRGNSYGYTF
V: TRBV29-1; D: NA; J: TRBJ2-5; size: NA; DNA: TGCAGCGTTGATTCGGGGGCTGGAGAGACCCAGTACTTC; CDR3: CSVDSGAGETQYF
V: TRBV6-7; D: NA; J: TRBJ1-2; size: once; DNA: TGTGCCAGCACCCAATACAGTCTTCCGGACAGTTCGACGATTTGCGGCTACACCTTC; CDR3: CASTQYSLPDSSTICGYTF
V: TRBV10-3; D: TRBD2; J: TRBJ2-7; size: NA; DNA: TGTGCCATCAGGAACATAGCGGGGGCAAGCTCCTACGAGCAGTACTTC; CDR3: CAIRNIAGASSYEQYF
V: TRBV25-1; D: NA; J: TRBJ2-5; size: NA; DNA: TGTGCCAGCAGTGAAGGGCTGTGGGGTACGACCCAGTACTTC; CDR3: CASSEGLWGTTQYF
V: TRBV10-3; D: TRBD1; J: TRBJ1-3; size: NA; DNA: TGTGCCATCAGTGAGTCGACAGGGGGCGGAAACACCATATATTTT; CDR3: CAISESTGGGNTIYF
V: TRBV5-1; D: TRBD2; J: TRBJ2-3; size: once; DNA: TGCGCCAGCAACCTAGCGGGGATTGGAACAGATACGCAGTATTTT; CDR3: CASNLAGIGTDTQYF
V: TRBV6-1; D: TRBD1; J: TRBJ2-7; size: NA; DNA: TGTGCCAGCTCGAGACAGGGGAGTTTCTACGAGCAGTACTTC; CDR3: CASSRQGSFYEQYF
V: TRBV19; D: NA; J: TRBJ2-3; size: NA; DNA: TGTGCCAGTCGGGACATCCGACGAAACACAGATACGCAGTATTTT; CDR3: CASRDIRRNTDTQYF
V: TRBV20-1; D: NA; J: TRBJ2-3; size: NA; DNA: TGCAGTGCTAGAGGGCCAGATACGCAGTATTTT; CDR3: CSARGPDTQYF
V: TRBV27; D: NA; J: TRBJ2-1; size: NA; DNA: TGTGCCAGCAGTTTCATCCTCAGTGGGGGTCTCAATGAGCAGTTCTTC; CDR3: CASSFILSGGLNEQFF
V: TRBV6-5; D: TRBD2; J: TRBJ2-5; size: NA; DNA: TGTGCCAGCGGGGGACTAGCGGCTCAAGAGACCCAGTACTTC; CDR3: CASGGLAAQETQYF
V: TRBV6-5; D: NA; J: TRBJ1-5; size: NA; DNA: TGTGCCAGCAGTTACTCTTTCTGGTCCCGTCAGCCCCAGCATTTT; CDR3: CASSYSFWSRQPQHF
V: TRBV6-1; D: TRBD1; J: TRBJ1-1; size: NA; DNA: TGTGCCAGCAGTGAAAGGGGGCGTAAGAACACTGAAGCTTTCTTT; CDR3: CASSERGRKNTEAFF
V: TRBV7-9; D: TRBD2; J: TRBJ2-5; size: NA; DNA: TGTGCCAGCAGCTTGACAGCGGGACGGGAGACCCAGTACTTC; CDR3: CASSLTAGRETQYF
V: TRBV11-2; D: NA; J: TRBJ1-1; size: NA; DNA: TGTGCCAGCAGCCCAATCGGGGGCCTGAACACTGAAGCTTTCTTT; CDR3: CASSPIGGLNTEAFF
V: TRBV5-1; D: NA; J: TRBJ2-3; size: NA; DNA: TGCGCCAGCAGCTTGGCAGGGCTTTCTACGCAGTATTTT; CDR3: CASSLAGLSTQYF